This TCR beta chain originates from a study of T cell responses to AZD1222 COVID-19 vaccine. Whole-study results and caveats: AZD1222 recipients seropositive at baseline numbered only 5 to 7. White British ancestry dominated among donors, who included more females, and clonal diversity was possibly underestimated. Repertoires were obtained solely post-peak T cell response.

Turning to this clone: Its antigen remains unidentified.

Libraries were prepared by immunoSEQ multiplex PCR; TCRdb keeps only in-frame clonotypes and omits some of them. The sample has around 130,000 clones; roughly nine tenths are singletons. Trimming took off 2 bases at V and 11 bases at J, with 18 bases between the two ends. This CDR3 region has 14 residues. Germline-derived CDR1 and CDR2 are LGHDT and YNNKEL (reference sequence). The source of this sequence is an adult in good health. V and J are TRBV3-1 (or the pseudogene TRBV3-2) and TRBJ1-1; D is undetermined. This sample comprised peripheral blood, obtained on day 0 of AZD1222 vaccination. This CDR3 reads CASSQTFRSRAAFF. The DNA for the CDR3 is TGTGCCAGCAGCCAAACTTTCCGGTCGAGGGCGGCTTTCTTT.